One and the same sample provided the 20 T cell receptor beta chains below, sequenced in a study of neurological immune-mediated disorders. TCRdb reprocessed the 5' RACE reads via MiXCR and lists one record per CDR3 protein. Of approximately 36,000 distinct CDR3 sequences in the sample, 14% were seen once. Material: PBMCs. All receptors derive from a woman aged 50 to 60 with HTLV-1-associated myelopathy (HAM/TSP).

On this clonotype: Given a much more abundant clone one base away, this may be a read error. V usage is TRBV20-1 and J usage is TRBJ2-1; TRBD2 aligns across 10 bases. Germline V gene sequence: CDR1 DFQATT, CDR2 SNEGSKA (reference sequence). The CDR3 contains 14 residues. DNA of the CDR3: TGCGGTGCGACCGGGACTAGCGCCCGCAATGAGCAGTTCTTC. Its translation is CGATGTSARNEQFF.

This clonotype was detected once. This chain connects TRBV7-2 to TRBJ1-2, with D tentatively TRBD1 (6 bases). Per germline, CDR1 SGHTA and CDR2 FQGNSA. The CDR3 consists of 16 residues. Deletions cut 6 bases from V and 6 bases from J, with 23 bases between. The CDR3 reads CASRARERQENDGYTF. The DNA of the CDR3 is TGTGCCAGCAGAGCACGGGAGCGACAGGAGAACGATGGCTACACCTTC.

This clonotype was detected many times. The chain couples TRBV6-5 to TRBJ1-1; D gene ambiguous. V lost 2 bases to trimming and J lost 11 bases, with 15 bases between them. The CDR3 consists of 13 residues. CDR1 and CDR2 from the germline V gene are MNHEY and SVGAGI. For the CDR3, the DNA is TGTGCCAGCAGTTACCCCCCAGGTTCCCGTGCTTTCTTT. Encoded protein: CASSYPPGSRAFF.

This clonotype was counted ten times or more. The chain links TRBV6-5 to TRBJ1-5; D remains ambiguous. The germline gives CDR1 MNHEY, CDR2 SVGAGI. The V end was cut by 2 bases, the J end by 3 bases, with 8 bases between. The CDR3 is 14 residues long. The CDR3 DNA is TGTGCCAGCAGTTACACCAGAACCAATCAGCCCCAGCATTTT. Protein sequence: CASSYTRTNQPQHF.

This clonotype was observed many times. The chain carries TRBV20-1 and TRBJ2-1; 9 bases agree with TRBD2. This CDR3 comprises 15 residues. Looked up from germline, CDR1 is DFQATT and CDR2 is SNEGSKA (reference sequence). V shed 4 bases and J 6 bases; nucleotides not matched to a gene: 10. The chain's CDR3 is CSATYSGGYANEQFF. The DNA for the CDR3 is TGCAGTGCTACCTATAGCGGGGGATACGCCAATGAGCAGTTCTTC.

This clonotype appeared many times. The chain carries TRBV20-1 and TRBJ2-7; D perhaps matches TRBD1 (6 bases). Between the trimmed V and J ends, which lost 6 bases and 0 bases, there was a span of 27 bases. CDR1 and CDR2 from the germline V gene are DFQATT and SNEGSKA (reference sequence). The CDR3 consists of 18 residues. In DNA form, the CDR3 reads TGCAGTGCCGACTATCTTTACAATACAGGGACGAGCTCCTACGAGCAGTACTTC. Translated: CSADYLYNTGTSSYEQYF.

This clonotype came up many times. This chain links TRBV20-1 with TRBJ2-5; 16 bases align to TRBD2. The length of the CDR3 is 17 residues. From germline, CDR1 is DFQATT and CDR2 SNEGSKA (reference sequence). Losses at the gene ends were 6 bases for V and 3 bases for J; bases not matched to a gene: 10. CDR3 in amino acids: CSARGLAGGEIKETQYF. The CDR3, as DNA: TGCAGTGCAAGGGGACTAGCGGGGGGGGAAATTAAAGAGACCCAGTACTTC.

Many counts were recorded for this clonotype. CDR3 sequence (DNA): TGTGCCAGCCACGGGCGGGGCGAGTTCTATGGCTACACCTTC. Amino acid sequence: CASHGRGEFYGYTF. This chain connects TRBV2 to TRBJ1-2; a weak D match, TRBD1 (5 bases). Germline V gives CDR1 SNHLY, CDR2 FYNNEI. V was clipped by 8 bases and J by 4 bases, with 17 bases between them. The CDR3 consists of 14 residues.

Ten or more counts support this clonotype. The chain joins TRBV20-1 to TRBJ1-6; no definite D call. This CDR3 region has 16 residues. V was clipped by 1 base and J by 1 base, with 11 bases between them. Germline assignment: CDR1 DFQATT and CDR2 SNEGSKA (reference sequence). CDR3 nucleotide sequence: TGCAGTGCTAGAGGACTCGCCGGGTCCTATAATTCACCCCTCCACTTT. Its protein product is CSARGLAGSYNSPLHF.

This clonotype was seen repeatedly, ten times or more. The chain has TRBV5-6 and TRBJ2-5; TRBD1 aligns across 9 bases. There are 14 residues in the CDR3. Germline V gene sequence: CDR1 SGHDT, CDR2 YYEEEE. J gave up 4 bases and V 1 base, and 2 bases lay outside the gene matches. CDR3 DNA: TGTGCCAGCAGCTTGCTGGGACAGGGAGAGACCCAGTACTTC. The encoded protein is CASSLLGQGETQYF.

This clonotype was found many times. Here the CDR3 reads CASSQDVGGRGYTF. The CDR3 bases are TGTGCCAGCAGCCAGGACGTGGGAGGGAGAGGCTACACCTTC. The chain uses TRBV3-1 and TRBJ1-2; D is undetermined. The CDR3 totals 14 residues. Germline V gene lookup returns CDR1 LGHDT and CDR2 YNNKEL (reference sequence). The V gene lost 3 bases and the J gene lost 8 bases, with 16 bases spanning the gap. Complete variable domain (other parts from reference TRBV3-1 and TRBJ1-2): DTAVSQTPKYLVTQMGNDKSIKCEQNLGHDTMYWYKQDSKKFLKIMFSYNNKELIINETVPNRFSPKSPDKAHLNLHINSLELGDSAVYFCASSQDVGGRGYTFGSGTRLTVV.

The table lists this clonotype with many counts. This chain uses TRBV27 with TRBJ2-5; D is unresolved. The CDR3 covers 13 residues. With 4 bases removed from V and 5 bases from J, the gap between germline ends came to 11 bases. Germline CDR1 MNHEY, CDR2 SMNVEV (reference sequence). The CDR3 DNA is TGTGCCAGCAGTTCCCCCAGTACGGAGACCCAGTACTTC. It codes for CASSSPSTETQYF.

Ten or more counts support this clonotype. V and J are TRBV5-1 and TRBJ1-1; TRBD1 might be the D (5 bases). Trimming took off 0 bases at V and 0 bases at J, with 9 bases between the two ends. The CDR3 covers 15 residues. Germline values: CDR1 SGHRS, CDR2 YFSETQ. The CDR3 coding sequence is TGCGCCAGCAGCTTGGTCGCAGGGATGAACACTGAAGCTTTCTTT. This gives the protein CASSLVAGMNTEAFF.

At least ten counts were recorded for this clonotype. This rearrangement joins TRBV12-3 or TRBV12-4 to TRBJ1-1; D perhaps matches TRBD1 (6 bases). Trimming cost V 7 bases and J 2 bases, with 17 bases left between them. The CDR3 is 15 residues long. The CDR3 DNA follows: TGTGCCAGCACCACCTTACTACAGGGAAACACTGAAGCTTTCTTT. The encoded protein is CASTTLLQGNTEAFF.

This clonotype is medium-sized (0.01 to 0.1%) within its sample. The gene calls are TRBV5-6 and TRBJ1-1, with D maybe TRBD1 (5 bases). V lost 2 bases and J lost 0, with 11 bases in between. Germline V lookup: CDR1 SGHDT, CDR2 YYEEEE. The CDR3 is made up of 15 amino acids. The CDR3 DNA is TGTGCCAGCAGCTTCGGATCAGGGATGAACACTGAAGCTTTCTTT. Its translation: CASSFGSGMNTEAFF.

This clonotype has ten or more counts. CDR3 in amino acids: CASSQDPSTEAFF. The CDR3 DNA follows: TGCGCCAGCAGCCAAGATCCGAGTACTGAAGCTTTCTTT. V usage is TRBV4-3 and J usage is TRBJ1-1; D remains unclear. The CDR3 is 13 residues long. Germline CDR1 reads LGHNA; CDR2 reads YSLEER. V lost 0 bases to trimming and J lost 5 bases, with 7 bases between them.

This clonotype was seen repeatedly, ten times or more. The V call is TRBV15, the J call TRBJ1-1; 9 bases are a match to TRBD1. The CDR3 totals 14 residues. Germline V CDR1 and CDR2: LNHNV, YYDKDF (reference sequence). Trimming removed 1 base from V and 5 bases from J; junction bases left unmatched: 2. For the CDR3, the DNA is TGTGCCACCAGCAGAGGGGGACAGGGTACTGAAGCTTTCTTT. Protein sequence: CATSRGGQGTEAFF.

This clonotype was detected a few times. V and J are TRBV5-1 and TRBJ2-3; D unclear. Germline V gene lookup returns CDR1 SGHRS and CDR2 YFSETQ. V gave up 4 bases and J gave up 5 bases, with 11 bases separating them. The CDR3 is made up of 13 amino acids. CDR3 bases: TGCGCCAGCAGCGAACAGATTTTAGATACGCAGTATTTT. Protein product: CASSEQILDTQYF.

This clonotype was picked up many times. The chain carries TRBV12-3 or TRBV12-4 and TRBJ1-2, with TRBD1 identical over 7 bases. CDR3 length equals 15 residues. V shed 2 bases and J 0 bases; nucleotides not matched to a gene: 3. CDR3: CASSLTGTANYGYTF. CDR3 coding DNA: TGTGCCAGCAGTTTAACCGGGACAGCTAACTATGGCTACACCTTC.

This clonotype was recorded many times. This chain uses TRBV5-5 with TRBJ2-1; no reliable D call. CDR1 SGHKS and CDR2 YYEKEE come from the germline V gene (reference sequence). The CDR3 totals 14 residues. Trimming shortened V by 0 bases and J by 5 bases, and 9 bases separated the two germline ends. CDR3 residues: CASSLVTEDNEQFF. DNA for the CDR3: TGTGCCAGCAGCTTGGTGACTGAGGACAATGAGCAGTTCTTC.